A selection of T cell receptor beta chains follows, all from one sample in a study of T cell responses to AZD1222 COVID-19 vaccine. Sequencing used immunoSEQ multiplex PCR; TCRdb keeps in-frame clones, though not all of them. The sample comprises 140,000 to 150,000 clones, 80% to 90% of which are singletons, and 7.5% to 8.5% rests with the top ten. The sample consisted of peripheral blood, taken on day 0 of AZD1222 vaccination. These receptors all come from an adult in good health. Both conserved end residues are part of each CDR3. The D gene is left open where the match is weak. Only part of the rows carry a size: once, few, many, or a class if the clone is expanded.

size	D	V	J	DNA	CDR3
NA	NA	TRBV28	TRBJ1-2	TGTGCCAGCAGTTTAAGGCTCTATGGCTACACCTTC	CASSLRLYGYTF
once	TRBD1	TRBV2	TRBJ1-2	TGTGCCAGCAGCCAACAGGGGTGGGGCTATGGCTACACCTTC	CASSQQGWGYGYTF
NA	NA	TRBV5-4	TRBJ2-1	TGTGCCAGCAGCGTAAGGGGGTACTACAATGAGCAGTTCTTC	CASSVRGYYNEQFF
NA	NA	TRBV29-1	TRBJ1-5	TGCAGCGCCTCGAGCGCAGGGAGTCAGCCCCAGCATTTT	CSASSAGSQPQHF
NA	NA	TRBV28	TRBJ1-2	TGTGCCAGCAGCCCCTCTCCGGACCTCTTTTATGGCTACACCTTC	CASSPSPDLFYGYTF
NA	NA	TRBV21-1	TRBJ2-5	TGTGCCAGCAGCAAAGAAGAGAGGACAGGGAGGGAGTCGACAGAGACCCAGTACTTC	CASSKEERTGRESTETQYF
NA	NA	TRBV2	TRBJ2-7	TGTGCCAGCAGTGAACAGGGAGTCTCCTACGAGCAGTACTTC	CASSEQGVSYEQYF
NA	NA	TRBV4-2	TRBJ2-1	TGTGCCAGCAGCCAAGAGAACGGGATGCCCCACAATGAGCAGTTCTTC	CASSQENGMPHNEQFF
few	NA	TRBV3-1/TRBV3-2	TRBJ2-2	TGTGCCAGCAGCCCCGCCGACAGACCGGAAACCGGGGAGCTGTTTTTT	CASSPADRPETGELFF
NA	TRBD1	TRBV27	TRBJ1-1	TGTGCCAGCAGCCTGACAGGGGGCGACGGCACTGAAGCTTTCTTT	CASSLTGGDGTEAFF
once	TRBD1	TRBV18	TRBJ1-6	TGTGCCAGCTCACCAAGTGCCGGACAGGGCAATTCACCCCTCCACTTT	CASSPSAGQGNSPLHF
NA	NA	TRBV28	TRBJ1-5	TGTGCCAGCAGCCCTGGAGGTTATAGCAATCAGCCCCAGCATTTT	CASSPGGYSNQPQHF
NA	NA	TRBV28	TRBJ2-7	TGTGCCAGCAGGGGGAGGGGGGTTTTAACCTACGAGCAGTACTTC	CASRGRGVLTYEQYF
once	NA	TRBV20-1	TRBJ2-5	TGCAGTGCTAGCCCCGCCGAGACCCAGTACTTC	CSASPAETQYF
NA	NA	TRBV12-5	TRBJ1-2	TGTGCTAGTGGTTTGGGGACAGCCAACTATGGCTACACCTTC	CASGLGTANYGYTF
few	TRBD2	TRBV27	TRBJ2-7	TGTGCCAGCAGAACCCTCGGGGAGGGTCGAGAGCAGTACTTC	CASRTLGEGREQYF
NA	NA	TRBV29-1	TRBJ1-2	TGCAGCGTTGCCAGCTCCTATGGCTACACCTTC	CSVASSYGYTF
few	NA	TRBV30	TRBJ2-5	TGTGCCTGGCGGCTTGGGGGGGGCGGGGAGACCCAGTACTTC	CAWRLGGGGETQYF
NA	NA	TRBV28	TRBJ1-3	TGTGCCAGCAGGGAGGAACAGCCTGGAAACACCATATATTTT	CASREEQPGNTIYF
NA	TRBD1	TRBV11-3	TRBJ2-7	TGTGCCAGCAGCTTAGGGGGACAGGGCTTGGACGAGCAGTACTTC	CASSLGGQGLDEQYF
NA	NA	TRBV6-6	TRBJ2-7	TGTGCCAGCAGGTCCAGGGCCTACGAGCAGTACTTC	CASRSRAYEQYF
NA	TRBD1	TRBV9	TRBJ2-5	TGTGCCAGCAGCGTAGCCCCCTTACAGGGGGCGGAGACCCAGTACTTC	CASSVAPLQGAETQYF
NA	TRBD2	TRBV7-6	TRBJ2-5	TGTGCCAGCAGCAGACTAGCGGGGGGGCAGACCCAAGAGACCCAGTACTTC	CASSRLAGGQTQETQYF
NA	NA	TRBV16	TRBJ1-1	TGTGCCAGCAGCCTTCATGGCCCCGTCATGAACACTGAAGCTTTCTTT	CASSLHGPVMNTEAFF
few	TRBD2	TRBV6-5	TRBJ2-7	TGTGCCAGCAGGCGGGGGGCCTTGGAGCAGTACTTC	CASRRGALEQYF
NA	NA	TRBV27	TRBJ2-2	TGTGCCAGCAGTTTTGGTTGGAACACCGGGGAGCTGTTTTTT	CASSFGWNTGELFF
NA	NA	TRBV2	TRBJ1-1	TGTGCCAGCAGTGGAACTCGGGGAAACACTGAAGCTTTCTTT	CASSGTRGNTEAFF
NA	NA	TRBV3-1/TRBV3-2	TRBJ2-1	TGTGCCAGCAGCCCGTCCTTGAGGGCCAGTTTCAATGAGCAGTTCTTC	CASSPSLRASFNEQFF
NA	NA	TRBV5-5	TRBJ1-6	TGTGCCAGCAGCTTATGGGTACGGGGGCAGGGCAATCCCCTCCACTTT	CASSLWVRGQGNPLHF
few	TRBD2	TRBV10-1	TRBJ2-3	TGCGCCAGAGGGGAAGCGGGGGGCCTCTCAGATACGCAGTATTTT	CARGEAGGLSDTQYF
NA	NA	TRBV3-1/TRBV3-2	TRBJ1-2	TGTGCCAGCAGCCAAGACCTTGAAGGGGCCCGAATCGGGGGCTATGGCTACACCTTC	CASSQDLEGARIGGYGYTF
NA	TRBD1	TRBV7-9	TRBJ2-2	TGTGCCAGCAGCCCATCGACAGGGGATCACACCGGGGAGCTGTTTTTT	CASSPSTGDHTGELFF
few	NA	TRBV9	TRBJ2-7	TGTGCCAGCAGCGTAGACTACCAAAAGGGGCTCGAGCAGTACTTC	CASSVDYQKGLEQYF
NA	TRBD1	TRBV27	TRBJ2-7	TGTGCCAGCAGGCCTCGGGACAGTGTCTACGAGCAGTACTTC	CASRPRDSVYEQYF
NA	NA	TRBV11-2	TRBJ1-1	TGTGCCAGCAGCATTACGGAGAACACTGAAGCTTTCTTT	CASSITENTEAFF
NA	NA	TRBV19	TRBJ1-1	TGTGCCAGTAGTATAGAGCGGGGTATAACCACTGAAGCTTTCTTT	CASSIERGITTEAFF
once	NA	TRBV6-5	TRBJ2-6	TGTGCCAGCAGCGCGAGCTCTGGGGCCAACGTCCTGACTTTC	CASSASSGANVLTF
once	NA	TRBV2	TRBJ1-3	TGTGCCAGCAGAACAGAGTCTGGAAACACCATATATTTT	CASRTESGNTIYF
NA	NA	TRBV27	TRBJ2-3	TGTGCCAGCAGTTTACTCCCTAGATCAGATACGCAGTATTTT	CASSLLPRSDTQYF
once	NA	TRBV7-2	TRBJ1-6	TGTGCCAGCAGCTTAGCGGGGGGGGATTCACCCCTCCACTTT	CASSLAGGDSPLHF
NA	NA	TRBV6-1	TRBJ1-1	TGTGCCAGCCGTATTAACCGGGACCTTGAAGCTTTCTTT	CASRINRDLEAFF
NA	NA	TRBV20-1	TRBJ1-1	TGCAGTGCTAGAGGGATCGGTGAAGCTTTCTTT	CSARGIGEAFF
NA	NA	TRBV6-2/TRBV6-3	TRBJ2-3	TGTGCCAGCAGTTACGTTAGCACAGATACGCAGTATTTT	CASSYVSTDTQYF
NA	TRBD1	TRBV7-9	TRBJ1-6	TGTGCCAGCAGCATGGGACAGGGCACCTATAATTCACCCCTCCACTTT	CASSMGQGTYNSPLHF
NA	NA	TRBV12-3/TRBV12-4	TRBJ2-3	TGTGCCAGCAGTTTAGAACGCGGTACGCAGTATTTT	CASSLERGTQYF